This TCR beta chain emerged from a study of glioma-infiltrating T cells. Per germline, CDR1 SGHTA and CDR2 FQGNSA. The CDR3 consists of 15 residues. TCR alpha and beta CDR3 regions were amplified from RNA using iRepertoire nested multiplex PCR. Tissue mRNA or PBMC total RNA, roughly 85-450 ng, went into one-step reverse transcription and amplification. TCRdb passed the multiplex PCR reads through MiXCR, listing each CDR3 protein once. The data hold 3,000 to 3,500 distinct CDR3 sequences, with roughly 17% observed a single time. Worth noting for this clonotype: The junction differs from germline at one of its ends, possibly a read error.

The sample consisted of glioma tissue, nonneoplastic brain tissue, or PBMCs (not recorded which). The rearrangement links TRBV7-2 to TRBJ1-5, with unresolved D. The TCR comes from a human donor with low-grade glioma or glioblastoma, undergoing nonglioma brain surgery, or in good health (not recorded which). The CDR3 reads CASSLTTFSNRPQHF. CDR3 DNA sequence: TGTGCCAGCAGCTTAACAACATTTAGCAATCGGCCCCAGCATTTT. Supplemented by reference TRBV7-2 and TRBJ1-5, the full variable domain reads GAGVSQSPSNKVTEKGKDVELRCDPISGHTALYWYRQSLGQGLEFLIYFQGNSAPDKSGLPSDRFSAERTGGSVSTLTIQRTQQEDSAVYLCASSLTTFSNRPQHFGDGTRLSIL.